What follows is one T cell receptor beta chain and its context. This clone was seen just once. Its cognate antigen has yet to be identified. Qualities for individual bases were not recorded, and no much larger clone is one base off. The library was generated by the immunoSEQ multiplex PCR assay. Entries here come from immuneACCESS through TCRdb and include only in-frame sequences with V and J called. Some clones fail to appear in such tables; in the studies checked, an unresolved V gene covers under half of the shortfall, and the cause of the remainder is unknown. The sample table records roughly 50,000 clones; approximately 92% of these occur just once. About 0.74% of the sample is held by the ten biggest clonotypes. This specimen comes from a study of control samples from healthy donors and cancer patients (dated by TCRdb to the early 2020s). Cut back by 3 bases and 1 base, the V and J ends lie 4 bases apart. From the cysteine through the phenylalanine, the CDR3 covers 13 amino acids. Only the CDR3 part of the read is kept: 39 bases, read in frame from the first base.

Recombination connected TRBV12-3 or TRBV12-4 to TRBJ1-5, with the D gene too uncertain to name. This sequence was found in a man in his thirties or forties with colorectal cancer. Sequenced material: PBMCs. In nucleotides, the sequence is TGTGCCAGCAGTTTCCCCAGCAATCAGCCCCAGCATTTT. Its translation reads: CASSFPSNQPQHF.